Listed here are 9 T cell receptor beta chains from one sample, sequenced in a study of a mutant IDH1 vaccine in newly diagnosed glioma. Their antigen targets remain unknown. Time point meaning: week 35, safety follow-up. Vaccine doses each comprised 300 ug of mutant IDH1 20-mer peptide, with topical imiquimod. Using immunoSEQ multiplex PCR, the repertoire was profiled, and TCRdb retains in-frame clones only, with some absent. The sample holds about 69,000 clones, roughly 86% seen once. Here the sequenced sample was PBMCs, taken from a glioma patient whose treatment included an IDH1 peptide vaccine. Receptors originate from a man aged 25-45 years with glioma.

This chain joins TRBV28 and TRBJ1-6; D possibly corresponds to TRBD1 (5 bases). Germline lookup yields CDR1 MDHEN and CDR2 SYDVKM. The CDR3 length is 16 residues. V was clipped by 1 base and J by 7 bases, with 14 bases between them. In DNA, the CDR3 is TGTGCCAGCAGTTTATATTTAGGGACTATGAATTCACCCCTCCACTTT. Translating it yields CASSLYLGTMNSPLHF.

The gene calls are TRBV13 and TRBJ2-7; a possible D gene is TRBD2 (6 bases). The ends were cut back, 8 bases at V and 3 bases at J, with 11 bases in the middle. CDR3 length: 12 amino acids. Germline V gene lookup returns CDR1 PRHDT and CDR2 FYEKMQ (reference sequence). The CDR3 DNA sequence: TGTGCCAGCGGGACTGAGAGCTACGAGCAGTACTTC. As protein: CASGTESYEQYF.

The V call is TRBV15, the J call TRBJ1-6, with 7 bases matching TRBD1. The J segment lost 4 bases and the V segment lost 6 bases, leaving 6 bases of the junction unmatched. Per the germline V gene, CDR1 is LNHNV and CDR2 is YYDKDF (reference sequence). The CDR3 contains 15 residues. The CDR3, as DNA: TGTGCCACCAGTGCCGGGACAGATTATAATTCACCCCTCCACTTT. The encoded protein is CATSAGTDYNSPLHF.

V gene TRBV10-3 combines with J gene TRBJ2-5; a weak D match, TRBD2 (6 bases). V gave up 6 bases and J gave up 3 bases, with 14 bases separating them. CDR1 is ENHRY and CDR2 is SYGVKD in the germline V gene. The CDR3 has 14 residues. The CDR3 sequence: CAISDPGREETQYF. The CDR3 region has the DNA TGTGCCATCAGCGATCCCGGGAGAGAAGAGACCCAGTACTTC.

The CDR3 reads CASSVAPGSQPQHF. Written as DNA, the CDR3 is TGCGCCAGCAGTGTAGCGCCGGGGAGCCAGCCCCAGCATTTT. The rearrangement uses TRBV10-2 and TRBJ1-5; D unresolved. The CDR3 runs to 14 residues. The V gene lost 4 bases and the J gene lost 7 bases, with 14 bases spanning the gap. Germline CDR1 is WSHSY and CDR2 is SAAADI.

The chain carries TRBV28 and TRBJ2-1; D is unclear. Germline lookup yields CDR1 MDHEN and CDR2 SYDVKM. V was pared by 4 bases and J by 2 bases, with 9 bases between. The CDR3 has 14 amino acids. CDR3 nucleotides: TGTGCCAGCAGTTCCTCTGAGCCCTACAATGAGCAGTTCTTC. Translated, it gives CASSSSEPYNEQFF.

This clone appeared once. The J gene is TRBJ1-2, the V gene TRBV10-3; D gene ambiguous. Germline loops: CDR1 ENHRY, CDR2 SYGVKD. There are 12 residues in the CDR3. V lost 4 bases, J lost 2 bases, and 5 bases lay in between. The CDR3 here is CAISAGNYGYTF. In nucleotides, the CDR3 is TGTGCCATCAGTGCCGGGAACTATGGCTACACCTTC.

V usage is TRBV2 and J usage is TRBJ1-4; TRBD1 agrees at 7 bases. Trimming took 3 bases from V and 8 from J; bases not matched to a gene: 9. The CDR3 covers 15 residues. Germline CDR1 SNHLY, CDR2 FYNNEI. The CDR3 spells CASSDQGGGYEKLFF. The CDR3 nucleotides read TGTGCCAGCAGTGACCAGGGGGGAGGATACGAAAAACTGTTTTTT.

The rearrangement links TRBV27 to TRBJ1-5; 8 bases agree with TRBD1. The CDR3 loop spans 15 amino acids. From germline, CDR1 is MNHEY and CDR2 SMNVEV (reference sequence). The V segment lost 5 bases and the J segment 3 bases; nucleotides outside the gene matches: 6. Here the CDR3 DNA reads TGTGCCAGCAGTCCATTGACAGGGGTCAATCAGCCCCAGCATTTT. It encodes CASSPLTGVNQPQHF.